This is a list of T cell receptor beta chains from one sample in a study of blood T cell repertoires in COVID-19. Repertoires were generated with immunoSEQ multiplex PCR, while TCRdb's copy carries only in-frame clones and drops some. The table lists tens of thousands of clones, around four fifths of them singletons. Sequencing was carried out using peripheral blood. These receptors came from a woman aged 55-70 years with acute or convalescent COVID-19. Both conserved end residues are part of each CDR3. D genes are given only for firm matches. Size tells how often a clone was seen (once, few, many) or the class of an expanded clone, and some rows leave it out.

cdr3_nt cdr3_aa j_call d_call v_call clone_size
TGTGCCAGCAGCGCCACGCAGGGGGTATCCTACGAGCAGTACTTC CASSATQGVSYEQYF TRBJ2-7 TRBD1 TRBV5-4 few
TGTGCCAGCAGCCTGGGACAGGGCGACCCCAATTCACCCCTCCACTTT CASSLGQGDPNSPLHF TRBJ1-6 TRBD1 TRBV7-6 .
TGTGCCAGCAACGGTGGGCTAAGCGGTACGCAGTATTTT CASNGGLSGTQYF TRBJ2-3 . TRBV7-2 .
TGTGCCAGCAGCCAAGACAGGGGGGGGACTGAAGCTTTCTTT CASSQDRGGTEAFF TRBJ1-1 TRBD1 TRBV11-3 .
TGTGCCAGCAGTGAGTCGGGGGGGCTGATAGATACGCAGTATTTT CASSESGGLIDTQYF TRBJ2-3 TRBD2 TRBV2 .
TGTGCCAGCAGCCGTACCCCTAGCGGGAGGGCCGATGAGCAGTTCTTC CASSRTPSGRADEQFF TRBJ2-1 TRBD2 TRBV5-4 .
TGTGCTAGTGGTACACGCGTGGGGGGGAACACTGAAGCTTTCTTT CASGTRVGGNTEAFF TRBJ1-1 . TRBV12-5 .
TGTGCCAGCAGTTTTGAGAGTCGGGGAACAGATACGCAGTATTTT CASSFESRGTDTQYF TRBJ2-3 . TRBV6-2/TRBV6-3 .
TGTGCCAGCAGCCGCGAGACAGGGAGGTACGAGCAGTACTTC CASSRETGRYEQYF TRBJ2-7 . TRBV11-3 .
TGCGCCAGCAGCCAAGACTCAGGGACAGGGAGCGATGGCTACACCTTC CASSQDSGTGSDGYTF TRBJ1-2 TRBD1 TRBV4-3 .
TGCACCAGCAGCTCCTCGGGTCAAGAGACCCAGTACTTC CTSSSSGQETQYF TRBJ2-5 . TRBV5-1 .
TGTGCCATCAGCGAAAATCTAGCGGGGGGGGATACGCAGTATTTT CAISENLAGGDTQYF TRBJ2-3 TRBD2 TRBV10-3 .
TGTGCCAGCAGCTTTCCCAGCGGGGGGGGAGAGACCCAGTACTTC CASSFPSGGGETQYF TRBJ2-5 TRBD2 TRBV5-4 .
TGCGCCAGCAGCTTGGGATGGTTAGCGGGAGACGAGCAGTACTTC CASSLGWLAGDEQYF TRBJ2-7 TRBD2 TRBV5-1 .
TGTGCCAGCAGGCGGGGACAGGGAGTAGAGCAGTACTTC CASRRGQGVEQYF TRBJ2-7 TRBD1 TRBV5-6 .
TGTGCCAGCAGCTTAGTTTTTACCGGCACTGAAGCTTTCTTT CASSLVFTGTEAFF TRBJ1-1 . TRBV7-2 .
TGTGCCAGCAGCTTGACGTCAGGGTGGTTCACTGAAGCTTTCTTT CASSLTSGWFTEAFF TRBJ1-1 . TRBV5-4 .